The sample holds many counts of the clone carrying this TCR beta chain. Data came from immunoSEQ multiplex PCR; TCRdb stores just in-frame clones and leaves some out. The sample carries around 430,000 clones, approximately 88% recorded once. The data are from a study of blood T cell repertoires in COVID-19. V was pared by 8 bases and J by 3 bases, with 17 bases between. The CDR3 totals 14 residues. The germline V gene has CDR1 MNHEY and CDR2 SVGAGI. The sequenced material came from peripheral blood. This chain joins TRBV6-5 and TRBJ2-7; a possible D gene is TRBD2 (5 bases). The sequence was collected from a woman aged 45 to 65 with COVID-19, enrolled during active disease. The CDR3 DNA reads TGTGCCAGCCGGAATCGACGGGAAAGCTACGAGCAGTACTTC. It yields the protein CASRNRRESYEQYF.